The TCR beta chain under discussion was sequenced for a study of preoperative IRX-2 immunotherapy in early breast cancer. Here immunoSEQ multiplex PCR was the method, and the copy in TCRdb shows in-frame clones only, minus some. Found here are about 23,000 clones, over 75% of them singletons; the top ten hold roughly 9%. Per germline, CDR1 MNHEY and CDR2 SVGAGI. Trimming shortened V by 1 base and J by 4 bases, and 13 bases separated the two germline ends. The CDR3 has 15 amino acids. Documented treatment: preoperative locoregional IRX-2 cytokine immunotherapy. Patients received preoperative, locoregional IRX-2 cytokine immunotherapy in a phase Ib study.

The specimen was tumor tissue, collected after IRX-2 immunotherapy. V usage is TRBV6-5 and J usage is TRBJ1-2; D gene unclear. This clonotype was sampled from a human donor with breast cancer. CDR3 region: CASSYLTDPIYGYTF. As DNA, the CDR3 is TGTGCCAGCAGTTACTTAACAGATCCTATCTATGGCTACACCTTC.